These 2 T cell receptor beta chains were sequenced from one sample in a study of blood T cell repertoires in COVID-19. Sequenced by immunoSEQ multiplex PCR; TCRdb stores in-frame clones only, minus some. The sample contains about 320,000 clones, roughly nine tenths of which appear only once. Sequencing was done on a sample of PBMCs or T cells enriched from blood (not recorded which). The source is a man between 60 and 70 years old who had recovered from COVID-19.

As concerns this clone: The junction does not match germline at one end; this may be a read error. The gene calls are TRBV6-5 and TRBJ1-1; D not resolved. This CDR3 has 11 residues. Germline CDR1 and CDR2: MNHEY and SVGAGI. This CDR3 is CASGQNNEAFF. The CDR3 bases are TGTGCCAGCGGCCAGAACAATGAAGCTTTCTTT.

V gene TRBV2 combines with J gene TRBJ1-6; D is uncertain. Germline CDR1 is SNHLY and CDR2 is FYNNEI. The CDR3 is 16 amino acids. The V end was cut by 4 bases, the J end by 7 bases, with 17 bases between. CDR3 coding DNA: TGTGCCAGCAGTGGGTCGCCCCAGCCCGGGAATTCACCCCTCCACTTT. It is translated as CASSGSPQPGNSPLHF.